This T cell receptor (beta chain) was documented in a study of T cells in Graves' hyperthyroidism and ophthalmopathy. Study-wide findings and caveats: Most thyroid clonotypes with frequency above 0.001 were detected in blood.

Comments on this clonotype: Its antigen remains unidentified.

RNA transcripts gave rise to amplified TCR beta CDR3 regions. The TCR CDR3 was amplified in a first-round RT-PCR using the HTBI primer set. TCRdb reanalysed the multiplex PCR reads using MiXCR and keeps one entry per CDR3 protein. The data hold 380,000 or so distinct CDR3 sequences, with 19% observed a single time. Trimming removed 5 bases from V and 0 bases from J, with 10 bases in between. This CDR3 region has 13 residues. Looked up from germline, CDR1 is DFQATT and CDR2 is SNEGSKA (reference sequence). Sequenced: blood. The source is a woman in her late teens or twenties with Graves' hyperthyroidism. The V gene is TRBV20-1, the J gene TRBJ1-1; D may be TRBD1 (5 bases). The CDR3 coding sequence is TGCAGTGCTGGGGGGTCCATGAACACTGAAGCTTTCTTT. Its translation is CSAGGSMNTEAFF.